This TCR beta chain was observed in a study of cytomegalovirus exposure and HLA in healthy donors (dated by TCRdb to 2017 to 2019). Some background on the complete study: According to an earlier analysis of 587 of the donors, 200 million or so T cells yielded roughly 110 million unique TCR beta sequences and approximately 300 Gb of sequence data. Every repertoire in the discovery cohort had been generated on one and the same sequencing platform. To decide whether each TCR beta V gene segment behaved as functional or pseudogenic, an earlier analysis of some 600 of the donors relied on high-throughput TCR beta sequencing. A later analysis re-analyzed previously published TCR beta repertoires from about 600 donors and added high-resolution HLA genotyping to study TCR occurrence patterns. The aim of the study was to test whether cataloging public T cell receptors could identify signatures of past pathogen exposure. The number of typed donors differed by locus: about 620-640 for A, B, C, DRB1 and DQB1; some 500 for DQA1; 606 for DPA1; and roughly 450 for DPB1. Donor age, sex, ethnicity and CMV serostatus were compiled together with the repertoire data. Genome-wide SNP genotypes for about 65% of the roughly 670 donors were used in a later genetic analysis, which treated that subset as a discovery cohort. In addition to the first cohort of around 670 subjects, a separate validation cohort of approximately 130 different subjects was used. Approximately 310 gigabases of sequencing data and 70 million to 100 million unique TCR sequences made up an early release that covered some 640 HLA-typed donors. In the later analysis, no new phenotypic data were used to find candidate immune exposures; instead, reliance was placed on TCR beta sequences and their occurrence across donors. Because of strong linkage in the cohort, five DR-DQ haplotypes were treated as single units for association and clustering. The genetic ancestry cluster associated with self-reported Caucasian donors included about four fifths of the approximately 410 genotyped donors. Using immunosequencing, the study profiled T cell repertoires from 500 to 800 subjects and related those repertoires to cytomegalovirus serostatus. Across some 400 genotyped donors of the cohort, an average of approximately 240,000 unique TCR beta nucleotide sequences per donor were sequenced, and roughly a sixth of those sequences were non-productive. High-throughput TCR immunosequencing, statistical association of individual TCRs with disease status, and machine learning were combined to predict cytomegalovirus infection status. Class I and class II HLA loci were covered by the typing at four-digit resolution.

In total, 500 to 700 healthy bone marrow donors made up the cohort. At the time of sampling, all cohort members were nominally healthy, though unrecorded immune exposures were likely present. The donor was CMV seropositive and was included in the group of around 300 seropositive cohort members. A peripheral blood sample was provided by each donor, and peripheral blood mononuclear cells were used for TCR beta sequencing. The Qiagen DNeasy Blood Extraction Kit was used to extract genomic DNA from the blood cell samples. What the authors observed across the whole study: Assigning TCR associations to individual alleles was difficult when HLA alleles, especially DR and DQ, strongly co-occurred. Correlated functional status among segregating V segments might reflect linkage disequilibrium, but an unknown experimental factor could not be ruled out. A later analysis found that HLA-associated TCR beta chains were more clonally expanded and had lower generation probabilities than equally common non-associated chains. Because counts were too low, approximately 18 rarely observed V segments, including chromosome 9 orphons, were excluded from the earlier analysis of 587 of the donors. In both the original and validation cohorts, the classifier was reported to diagnose cytomegalovirus status with high specificity and sensitivity. Most TCR sequences were observed very rarely across donors, whereas some public TCRs were present in many individuals. In a later analysis, 16,951 TCR beta sequences were associated with specific HLA alleles at a false discovery rate of 0.05. The presence/absence analyses assumed that sequencing depth was roughly uniform across donors, and that assumption may not be true. The 87-base-pair reads could not distinguish some IMGT-functional V segments, including TRBV6-2 and TRBV6-3, so those segments were excluded. In a later analysis, the rate of TCR association differed among HLA loci, with DRB1 alleles having the most associated TCRs and HLA-C alleles having the fewest. Several of the top co-occurrence clusters appeared to be linked to parvovirus B19, influenza, CMV and Epstein-Barr virus, according to a later analysis. A further reported finding was that TCR beta sequences accurately predicted the HLA-A and HLA-B alleles for most subjects in the first cohort. This cohort had only TCR beta chains sequenced, and the lack of alpha or paired-chain data limited which features could be detected. For the cohort, immune exposure information was limited to CMV serostatus. In vitro tests confirmed that a few of the cytomegalovirus-associated TCR beta chains recognize cytomegalovirus antigens. The study listed 150 to 200 TCR beta chains as associated with cytomegalovirus. Most CMV-associated TCR beta chains appeared to be HLA-restricted in a later analysis, and the HLA associations seemed to be driven largely by CMV exposure. In an earlier analysis of around 600 of the donors, most TCR beta V segments were observed in productive rearrangements about 90% or about 30% of the time, broadly matching IMGT annotations. V-gene and J-gene trimming of TCR beta chains was associated with a missense DCLRE1C variant in a later genetic analysis, and the association was replicated in an independent cohort. According to the authors, the approach could potentially be generalized to other disease states and immunological phenotypes. A group of highly shared sequence variants was considered likely to be a technical artifact of the sequencing pipeline. Because some donors lacked HLA typing at each locus, the association tests relied only on the typed subset. In a later genetic analysis, fewer N-insertions in productive TCRs were reported among donors in an Asian-associated ancestry cluster than the 666-donor mean.

Sequences MNHNS (CDR1) and SASEGT (CDR2) are obtained from the germline V gene. Trimming accounts for 8 bases at V and 5 bases at J, while the number of junction bases matched to no gene is 8. The CDR3 covers 14 residues, taking in both the cysteine and the phenylalanine. Just the 42-base CDR3 DNA is kept, in frame starting at base 1. The library came from the immunoSEQ multiplex PCR assay. For the multiplex PCR, a mixture combining 60 forward primers for TCR Vbeta segments and 13 reverse primers for TCR Jbeta segments was used. A multiplex PCR assay on genomic DNA amplified the CDR3 region of rearranged TCR beta genes. Amplified TCR beta libraries were sequenced as 87-base-pair reads on the Illumina HiSeq System. As for how the authors treated the data: A later analysis tallied around 87 million unique TCR beta chains across the 610 or so repertoires, and approximately 9.9 million of those chains were shared by two or more donors. Raw reads were error-corrected and collapsed into unique sequences by a nearest-neighbor algorithm in which closely related sequences were merged to remove PCR and sequencing errors. CDR3 sequences were aligned to IMGT reference sequences to assign V, D and J gene segments. For a sequence to be retained, at least a six-nucleotide match to both a V gene segment and a J gene segment was required. Rearrangements were classified as productive when the CDR3 lacked stop codons and remained in frame with V and J, and all other rearrangements were classified as non-productive. Following IMGT convention, CDR3 was defined as the stretch from the second conserved V-encoded cysteine up to the conserved J-encoded phenylalanine. Sequences without an unambiguous match to a single V gene segment were excluded from the earlier analysis of a few hundred of the donors. An earlier analysis of 587 of the donors called V segments functional above 56.7% productive rearrangements and segregating when the between-donor standard deviation exceeded 5%. A statistical classification framework was built for diagnosing cytomegalovirus status from the catalog of TCR beta chain sequences. A later analysis assigned V and J genes by comparing TCR nucleotide sequences with IMGT/GENE-DB human TR gene sequences. The TCRdist pipeline was used in a later analysis to assign CDR3 sequences and most-parsimonious VDJ recombination scenarios. A later analysis defined each TCR beta chain by its CDR3 amino acid sequence plus V-gene family, and excluded reads lacking a unique V-gene family. In a later analysis, 450 to 600 highly shared, low-generation-probability nucleotide sequences were removed to address suspected cross-contamination and a sequencing artifact. A later analysis calculated a clonal expansion index for each public chain from normalized within-repertoire ranks of inferred template counts. Generation probabilities in a later analysis came from a VDJ recombination model fitted to out-of-frame rearrangements, and those results were checked against IGoR. Hypergeometric tests were used in a later analysis to score TCR-TCR, TCR-HLA and TCR-CMV co-occurrence, with a repertoire-size bias correction applied to the TCR pairs. In a later analysis, false discovery rates were estimated by permuting HLA or CMV assignments 20 times. A later analysis grouped co-occurring TCRs with DBSCAN, adding TCRdist sequence similarity when clustering within HLA-allele-positive subsets. Repertoires with fewer than 30,000 or more than 120,000 public chains, plus five repertoires with anomalous nucleotide sharing, were excluded from co-occurrence clustering. TCRdb took this table from immuneACCESS and kept in-frame rearrangements with V and J called. Such tables lack part of the clones; where checked against another copy, unresolved V genes explain under half of the gap, and the rest is unexplained. Clonal size and the V and J genes are those of that table, whereas D and trimming came from the DNA. For this sample the table gives over 85,000 clones, of which 80% were detected only once. Roughly 2.9% of the sample rests with the top ten.

Concerning this clone itself: This receptor's antigen is unknown. No much larger clonotype is one base removed from it; base qualities were not supplied.

The source is an older woman in good health and CMV-seropositive. The sequencing input was PBMCs. Recombination connected TRBV6-1 to TRBJ2-7, with TRBD1 identical over 11 junction bases. The CDR3 protein: CASRRDRGTNEQYF. The bases are TGTGCCAGCCGCCGGGACAGGGGGACTAACGAGCAGTACTTC.